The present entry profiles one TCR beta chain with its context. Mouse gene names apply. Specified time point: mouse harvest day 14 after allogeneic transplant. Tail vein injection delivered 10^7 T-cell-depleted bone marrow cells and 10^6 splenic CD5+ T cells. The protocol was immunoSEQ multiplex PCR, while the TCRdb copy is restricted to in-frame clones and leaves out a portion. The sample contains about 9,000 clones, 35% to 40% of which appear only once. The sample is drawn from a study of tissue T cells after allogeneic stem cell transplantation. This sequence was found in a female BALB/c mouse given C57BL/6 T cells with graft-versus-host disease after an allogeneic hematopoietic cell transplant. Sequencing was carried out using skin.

CDR3 region: CASSLTEQNTLYF. The covered CDR3 bases are TGTGCCAGCAGCTTGACAGAACAAAACACCTTGTAC. V is TRBV3 and J is TRBJ2-4, with TRBD1 as a possible D gene (5 bases). The read terminates 1 residue before the CDR3 end, so the remaining end is supplied by the germline J gene. Germline CDR1 reads SNHLY; CDR2 reads FYNGKV (reference sequence). Trimming removed 3 bases at V and 3 bases at J, with 7 bases between. The CDR3 loop spans 13 amino acids.